This T cell receptor (beta chain) came from a study of blood T cell repertoires in COVID-19. Study-wide context: The origin of the acute and convalescent COVID-19 samples was the United States, Italy and Spain. T cells, B-cell-depleted T cells, or PBMCs supplied cDNA or gDNA.

In the authors' methods: For nucleated cells, counts were estimated from reference gene primer amplification. Data came from immunoSEQ multiplex PCR; TCRdb stores just in-frame clones and leaves some out. That table supplies the V and J calls and clone size; D and trimming were determined from the DNA. The top ten hold around 1.4% of the sample, which has around 280,000 clones, approximately 86% seen once. V lost 4 bases, J lost 2 bases, and 5 bases stayed unmatched. The CDR3 totals 16 residues. The germline V gene has CDR1 LGHDT and CDR2 YNNKEL (reference sequence). The chain couples TRBV3-1 (or the pseudogene TRBV3-2) to TRBJ2-1; 10 nucleotides match TRBD2. This clonotype was obtained from a man in his 70s with acute or convalescent COVID-19. The sequencing input was peripheral blood. This chain's CDR3 is CASSRQLAGTYNEQFF. The CDR3, as DNA: TGTGCCAGCAGCCGTCAACTAGCGGGAACCTACAATGAGCAGTTCTTC.